Listed below are T cell receptor beta chains from one sample, sequenced in a study of shared clonotypes between healthy human individuals. Clones were read by immunoSEQ multiplex PCR, and TCRdb kept only the in-frame ones, dropping some. The sample comprises 1.4 million or so clones, just under 99% of which are singletons, and around 0.38% rests with the top ten. The source material was naive CD4+ T cells sorted from blood. All receptors derive from a man aged 25 to 40 in good health. Each CDR3 is given with its conserved first and last residue. A D gene is named only where the DNA matches it firmly. Rows give clone size only sometimes, using once, few, many, or a class for an expanded clone.

CASSYTATRGYTF,TGTGCCAGCAGTTACACCGCTACGAGAGGCTACACCTTC,once,-,TRBJ1-2,TRBV6-5
CASSSITGELFF,TGTGCCAGCAGTTCCATAACCGGGGAGCTGTTTTTT,once,-,TRBJ2-2,TRBV28
CASSFLGGANVLTF,TGTGCCAGCAGCTTCCTTGGGGGGGCCAACGTCCTGACTTTC,-,-,TRBJ2-6,TRBV7-2
CASSRLLAGDGYGEQFF,TGCGCCAGCAGCCGCCTTCTAGCGGGAGATGGGTATGGTGAGCAGTTCTTC,-,TRBD2,TRBJ2-1,TRBV5-1
CASRIPGLGNTEAFF,TGTGCAAGTCGCATACCGGGATTGGGGAACACTGAAGCTTTCTTT,-,-,TRBJ1-1,TRBV12-2
CASSTQGETQYF,TGTGCCAGTAGTACCCAGGGGGAGACCCAGTACTTC,once,-,TRBJ2-5,TRBV19
CASSGAYGDIQYF,TGTGCCTCTTCTGGGGCCTACGGGGACATTCAGTACTTC,once,-,TRBJ2-4,TRBV30
CASSSLSGTSRYNEQFF,TGTGCCAGCAGCTCTCTCTCCGGGACTAGTCGCTACAATGAGCAGTTCTTC,-,TRBD2,TRBJ2-1,TRBV5-4
CASSQGGTGVYEQYF,TGTGCCAGCAGTCAAGGAGGGACAGGGGTCTACGAGCAGTACTTC,-,TRBD1,TRBJ2-7,TRBV6-1
CASSPFSDSGNTIYF,TGTGCCAGCTCACCATTTAGTGACTCTGGAAACACCATATATTTT,-,-,TRBJ1-3,TRBV18
CAWSSGRLYEQYF,TGTGCCTGGAGTTCTGGCAGGCTCTACGAGCAGTACTTC,-,-,TRBJ2-7,TRBV30
CASSLGVNEQFF,TGTGCCAGCAGCCTAGGGGTCAATGAGCAGTTCTTC,-,-,TRBJ2-1,TRBV9
CASSSSGLDEKQFF,TGTGCCAGCAGCTCGAGCGGACTAGACGAAAAGCAGTTCTTC,-,TRBD2,TRBJ2-1,TRBV5-4
CASSPDPSGYNEQFF,TGCGCCAGCAGCCCTGACCCTAGCGGATACAATGAGCAGTTCTTC,-,TRBD2,TRBJ2-1,TRBV5-1
CASRPRDRGVLAGVETQYF,TGTGCCAGTAGGCCCCGGGACAGGGGTGTCCTAGCGGGAGTAGAGACCCAGTACTTC,-,-,TRBJ2-5,TRBV19
CASSPTDKNIQYF,TGTGCCAGCTCACCAACCGACAAAAACATTCAGTACTTC,-,-,TRBJ2-4,TRBV18
CASSQDTRGNTDTQYF,TGCGCCAGCAGCCAAGATACCCGCGGAAACACAGATACGCAGTATTTT,-,-,TRBJ2-3,TRBV4-1
CASSETSGIFRSYNEQFF,TGTGCCAGCAGTGAAACCAGCGGGATCTTCCGCTCCTACAATGAGCAGTTCTTC,-,TRBD2,TRBJ2-1,TRBV6-1
CASSRGYSYEQYF,TGTGCCAGCAGCAGGGGTTACTCCTACGAGCAGTACTTC,-,-,TRBJ2-7,TRBV2
CASSGRQGNYGYTF,TGTGCCAGCAGCGGAAGACAGGGAAACTATGGCTACACCTTC,-,TRBD1,TRBJ1-2,TRBV5-4
CASSESRSGANVLTF,TGTGCCAGCAGTGAGAGCCGCTCTGGGGCCAACGTCCTGACTTTC,-,-,TRBJ2-6,TRBV25-1
CATSRPSGGFQETQYF,TGTGCCACCAGCAGACCCTCGGGAGGTTTCCAAGAGACCCAGTACTTC,once,TRBD2,TRBJ2-5,TRBV15
CASSLVTGSTDTQYF,TGTGCCAGCAGCTTAGTGACAGGTAGCACAGATACGCAGTATTTT,-,-,TRBJ2-3,TRBV5-4
CASSHGLVGEQYF,TGTGCCAGCAGCCACGGACTAGTTGGCGAGCAGTACTTC,-,TRBD2,TRBJ2-7,TRBV28
CAIGPGRVDTEAFF,TGTGCCATCGGGCCGGGTAGAGTGGACACTGAAGCTTTCTTT,-,-,TRBJ1-1,TRBV10-3
CASSLIGSASYEQYF,TGTGCCAGCAGCTTGATTGGTTCGGCCTCCTACGAGCAGTACTTC,-,-,TRBJ2-7,TRBV5-5
CASMGIRSYNEQFF,TGTGCCAGCATGGGGATCCGCTCCTACAATGAGCAGTTCTTC,-,-,TRBJ2-1,TRBV28
CASSSRTGYTF,TGTGCCAGCAGTTCTCGGACAGGCTACACCTTC,-,-,TRBJ1-2,TRBV28
CASSYSGLVYNEQFF,TGTGCCAGCAGTTACTCCGGACTAGTTTACAATGAGCAGTTCTTC,-,TRBD2,TRBJ2-1,TRBV6-6
CASSQDRKGQIYGYTF,TGCGCCAGCAGCCAAGATAGGAAGGGACAGATCTATGGCTACACCTTC,once,TRBD1,TRBJ1-2,TRBV4-1
CASSPRQGINEQFF,TGTGCCAGCAGTCCTAGACAGGGAATCAATGAGCAGTTCTTC,once,TRBD1,TRBJ2-1,TRBV11-1
CASSFTSARSYEQYF,TGTGCCAGCAGCTTCACTAGCGCCCGCTCCTACGAGCAGTACTTC,once,TRBD2,TRBJ2-7,TRBV7-2
CASSLSGSYNEQFF,TGCGCCAGCAGCTTGAGCGGGAGCTACAATGAGCAGTTCTTC,-,TRBD2,TRBJ2-1,TRBV5-1
CASSSVNTEAFF,TGTGCCAGCAGCTCGGTGAACACTGAAGCTTTCTTT,-,-,TRBJ1-1,TRBV6-5
CAWSHRDRGSGYTF,TGTGCCTGGAGTCACCGGGACAGGGGGTCTGGCTACACCTTC,-,TRBD1,TRBJ1-2,TRBV30
CAISESTGPQPQHF,TGTGCCATCAGTGAGTCAACAGGGCCCCAGCCCCAGCATTTT,-,-,TRBJ1-5,TRBV10-3
CAGQGSGTQYF,TGTGCCGGCCAGGGGTCAGGTACGCAGTATTTT,-,-,TRBJ2-3,TRBV7-9
CASSPSSYEQYF,TGTGCCAGCTCCCCAAGCTCCTACGAGCAGTACTTC,-,-,TRBJ2-7,TRBV18
CASSVEVHSGANVLTF,TGTGCCAGCAGCGTAGAGGTTCACTCTGGGGCCAACGTCCTGACTTTC,-,-,TRBJ2-6,TRBV9
CASSLAGDLSYGYTF,TGCGCCAGCAGCTTGGCCGGGGACCTTTCCTATGGCTACACCTTC,-,-,TRBJ1-2,TRBV5-1
CASGTRTDYGYTF,TGTGCCAGCGGGACCCGGACAGACTATGGCTACACCTTC,-,-,TRBJ1-2,TRBV7-3
CASSLAGTGYGTGELFF,TGCGCCAGCAGCTTGGCCGGGACAGGTTATGGCACCGGGGAGCTGTTTTTT,-,TRBD1,TRBJ2-2,TRBV5-1
CASSLATTSYEQYF,TGTGCCAGCAGCTTAGCGACTACGTCCTACGAGCAGTACTTC,-,-,TRBJ2-7,TRBV7-2
CASSPPGLASYEQYF,TGTGCCAGTAGTCCACCGGGACTAGCATCCTACGAGCAGTACTTC,-,TRBD2,TRBJ2-7,TRBV19
CASSFHDGPGETQYF,TGTGCCAGCAGCTTCCACGACGGCCCGGGAGAGACCCAGTACTTC,-,-,TRBJ2-5,TRBV11-2
CASSDPGTGNEKLFF,TGTGCCAGCAGTGACCCCGGGACGGGGAATGAAAAACTGTTTTTT,once,-,TRBJ1-4,TRBV25-1
CASSFTTAHELFF,TGTGCCAGCAGTTTCACGACAGCCCACGAACTGTTTTTT,once,-,TRBJ1-4,TRBV28
CASSPRGDTEAFF,TGCGCCAGCAGCCCCAGGGGAGACACTGAAGCTTTCTTT,-,-,TRBJ1-1,TRBV5-1
CASSTRTSGSTDTQYF,TGTGCCAGCAGCACAAGGACTAGCGGATCCACAGATACGCAGTATTTT,-,TRBD2,TRBJ2-3,TRBV7-8
CASSGGQTNYGYTF,TGTGCCAGCAGCGGAGGACAGACTAACTATGGCTACACCTTC,-,-,TRBJ1-2,TRBV9
CASSSDSYEQYF,TGCGCCAGCAGCTCCGACAGCTACGAGCAGTACTTC,-,-,TRBJ2-7,TRBV10-1
CASSGGIAGSQETQYF,TGTGCCAGCAGCGGGGGGATAGCGGGATCCCAAGAGACCCAGTACTTC,-,TRBD2,TRBJ2-5,TRBV9
CASSLGRGPHHEQFF,TGTGCCAGCAGCTTAGGGCGGGGGCCGCACCATGAGCAGTTCTTC,-,-,TRBJ2-1,TRBV11-2
CASSIRTGGGEKLFF,TGTGCCAGCAGCATCCGGACAGGGGGAGGTGAAAAACTGTTTTTT,-,TRBD1,TRBJ1-4,TRBV9
CASSIPGSGAFF,TGTGCCAGTAGTATCCCCGGGAGCGGAGCTTTCTTT,-,-,TRBJ1-1,TRBV19
CASSPYHPSQKSTDTQYF,TGTGCCAGCTCACCCTACCATCCGTCCCAAAAGAGCACAGATACGCAGTATTTT,-,-,TRBJ2-3,TRBV18